The sequence of this TCR beta chain was determined in a study of shared clonotypes between healthy human individuals. Whole-study context: A donor's plate count was three for CD4 naive and three for CD4 memory; CD8 naive had two and CD8 memory one.

In regard to this clone: Its antigen is unknown.

Produced via immunoSEQ multiplex PCR; TCRdb's table is partial and in-frame only. Of roughly 1.4 million clones in the sample, around 98.5% were seen once. CD4+ cells yielded CD45RA+ naive and CD45RA-negative memory subsets. Study-wide points: Clonotypes that were shared across several donors made up around 5.5% of naive CD4 clonotypes.

Trimming took off 2 bases at V and 8 bases at J, with 9 bases between the two ends. Germline V gene sequence: CDR1 SGHTA, CDR2 FQGNSA. This CDR3 is built from 13 residues. The clonotype was recovered from a man younger than 40 in good health. The rearrangement links TRBV7-2 to TRBJ2-2; no definite D call. Sequencing used naive CD4+ T cells sorted from blood. The sample's subset: CD45RA+ positively selected. The CDR3 spells CASSLTAAGELFF. The CDR3 bases are TGTGCCAGCAGCTTAACGGCGGCAGGGGAGCTGTTTTTT. Based on the CDR3 plus reference TRBV7-2 and TRBJ2-2, the full variable domain is GAGVSQSPSNKVTEKGKDVELRCDPISGHTALYWYRQSLGQGLEFLIYFQGNSAPDKSGLPSDRFSAERTGGSVSTLTIQRTQQEDSAVYLCASSLTAAGELFFGEGSRLTVL.